This T cell receptor beta chain derives from a study of shared clonotypes between healthy human individuals (TCRdb year 2020). Context from the whole study: A few men and two women, aged 18 to 49 years, made up the cohort. For each donor, CD4 naive and CD4 memory were each run on three plates, CD8 naive on two plates, and CD8 memory on one plate. The study deeply sequenced blood TCR repertoires of roughly five healthy adults to estimate repertoire size and the extent of clonotype sharing between individuals. Libraries were prepared and TCR repertoires were sequenced by different laboratories using diverse techniques, in order to increase sequencing depth and limit assay-specific biases. Leukapheresis yielded between about 0.8 and 9.5 billion PBMCs per donor. The full study reports these points: Pairwise subsampling led to the expectation that sequencing depth would affect the degree of clonotype sharing among donors. The genetic and exposure-history diversity represented was limited by the small number of donors. Clonotypes shared by all four sorted-subset donors showed higher generation probabilities than non-shared clonotypes. Even with the large sequencing depth, rarefaction of the sorted-subset datasets indicated that sequencing was incomplete. Sampling was limited to blood, and TCR repertoires in tissue likely differ from TCR repertoires in blood. Sharing across a few donors was observed for approximately 5% of naive CD4, over 3% of naive CD8, over 2% of memory CD4, and about 0.4% of memory CD8 clonotypes. Larger estimated clonotype richness was generally found for naive subsets than for memory subsets.

CD8 naive samples were CD45RO-negative cells positively selected for CCR7, giving a CD45RA+CCR7+ population that excluded TemRA cells. The donors were healthy, HIV-negative adults with no recently reported acute infections or vaccinations. All donors were Caucasian adults living in Nashville, Tennessee, USA. Blood was collected by leukapheresis, and PBMCs were isolated by Ficoll-Histopaque density gradient centrifugation and then cryopreserved in liquid nitrogen vapor phase. Analytical flow cytometry was used to check the purity and quantity of each magnetically sorted T cell population. Each sorted fraction had its genomic DNA isolated and then quantified by UV absorbance on a Nanodrop 2000c. The cysteine opens and the phenylalanine closes a CDR3 of 15 amino acids. Solely the CDR3 DNA is kept, with 45 bases framed from the first base. The germline V gene (reference sequence) gives CDR1 as LNHDA and CDR2 as SQIVND. V is reduced by 1 base and J by 0 bases, leaving a spacing of 9 bases between them.

Using the deep immunoSEQ assay, TCR CDR3 regions were amplified from genomic DNA by multiplex PCR. Extracted genomic DNA from each cell subset was spread evenly across all wells of several immunoSEQ 96-well plates, with each plate serving as a replicate. Each replicate PCR for sorted subsets received about 0.2 ug genomic DNA, equal to about 29,000 T cell genomes. The purified libraries were quantified using a Qubit 3.0 fluorometer, sized with a Bioanalyzer 2100, and then quantified again using the KAPA Library Quantification kit. Every immunoSEQ 96-well plate was sequenced on a dedicated single-read 150-cycle Illumina NextSeq 550 flow cell. From the authors' description of their analysis: Because the immunoSEQ output included only junctional sequences and no quality scores, the filtering could not be the same as the filtering used for full-length reads. To assign V/J genes and CDR3, sequences were annotated against IMGT germline references using PyIR, a Python wrapper for IgBLAST v1.9. Reads with weak V/J assignments (E-value above 1e-6), missing CDR3, stop codons, out-of-frame junctions, or ambiguous translated residues were removed. V3J clonotypes were defined as sequences sharing an identical inferred V gene, J gene, and CDR3 amino acid sequence. Percentage overlap between repertoires was computed as shared unique clonotypes divided by the size of the smaller repertoire. Three approaches were used to assess repertoire richness: RTK rarefaction, the Chao1 estimator, and Recon v2.1 estimates of unobserved clonotypes. Generation probabilities for all TCRbeta clonotypes obtained by the gDNA method from a handful of donors were computed using OLGA. The source is immuneACCESS, and TCRdb retained only in-frame sequences with V and J called. Part of the clones is not carried over; for the studies checked, unresolved V genes explain less than half of this, and the remainder is unexplained. V and J calls plus clone size are reproduced from that table; the DNA served to infer D and trimming. The sample records roughly 2,000,000 clones, about 94% of which are singletons. The top ten hold roughly 1.7% of the sample.

Comments on this clone: Its cognate antigen has yet to be identified. Base qualities were left out, and no much larger clone turns up one base away.

This TCR came from a man aged 18 to 29 in good health. Some clones in this sample may be carry-over from other donors' samples. The V and J segments used are TRBV19 and TRBJ2-5; no confident D gene assignment can be made. Sequencing input: naive CD8+ T cells from PBMCs. According to the study, the label for this sample's cell subset or site signals: CD45RA+CCR7+. The DNA sequence is TGTGCCAGTAGTATAGGAGAGCTACACCAAGAGACCCAGTACTTC. Its protein is CASSIGELHQETQYF. The CDR3, completed at both ends by the reference TRBV19 and TRBJ2-5 genes, gives the full variable domain DGGITQSPKYLFRKEGQNVTLSCEQNLNHDAMYWYRQDPGQGLRLIYYSQIVNDFQKGDIAEGYSVSREKKESFPLTVTSAQKNPTAFYLCASSIGELHQETQYFGPGTRLLVL.